This TCR beta chain was found in a study of T cell responses to AZD1222 COVID-19 vaccine. Assay: immunoSEQ multiplex PCR; the TCRdb copy retains only in-frame clones and omits some. The sample records 150,000 to 190,000 clones, over 80% being singletons. This CDR3 contains 15 residues. Germline loops: CDR1 SGHRS, CDR2 YFSETQ. V shed 4 bases and J shed 5 bases, with 16 bases lying between them. Note on this clone: Antigen unknown.

Overall study results and limits: Only a handful of AZD1222 recipients tested seropositive at baseline.

Sequencing used peripheral blood, obtained 28 days after the second AZD1222 dose. This TCR derives from an adult who received the AZD1222 COVID-19 vaccine. The rearrangement links TRBV5-1 to TRBJ1-5; a weak D match, TRBD1 (6 bases). CDR3 sequence reads: CASSVGAGGDQPQHF. For the CDR3, the DNA is TGCGCCAGCAGCGTGGGGGCAGGAGGGGATCAGCCCCAGCATTTT.